The rows below give T cell receptor beta chains drawn from one sample of a study of blood T cell repertoires in COVID-19. Only in-frame clones appear in the TCRdb table, and some are missing; sequencing was by immunoSEQ multiplex PCR. Among roughly 200,000 clones, roughly 86% were seen once, and the ten largest hold 3% to 3.5%. The sequenced sample consisted of peripheral blood. The receptors shown here come from a man in his 60s with acute or convalescent COVID-19. The CDR3 runs from the conserved cysteine through the conserved F or W.

j_gene	v_gene	CDR3aa
TRBJ2-7	TRBV7-6	CASSLGPRSYEQYF
TRBJ1-4	TRBV19	CASSNRDKGWTNEKLFF
TRBJ2-1	TRBV6-5	CASIPDRRSYNEQFF
TRBJ2-1	TRBV9	CASSLEVDTGVYNEQFF
TRBJ1-5	TRBV7-9	CASSRDGSNQPQHF
TRBJ2-2	TRBV5-1	CASSLAGQGTPGELFF
TRBJ2-7	TRBV11-2	CASRPVTGTRGQQYF
TRBJ2-3	TRBV9	CASSAPGSGGRDTQYF
TRBJ1-1	TRBV5-1	CASSLGHTNGNTEAFF
TRBJ1-3	TRBV5-1	CASSKGTGPGNTIYF
TRBJ1-1	TRBV28	CASRLAGGKNTEAFF
TRBJ2-1	TRBV18	CASLQGYNNEQFF
TRBJ2-2	TRBV6-2/TRBV6-3	CASSFRTPGTGELFF
TRBJ1-1	TRBV7-3	CASSFGKNTEAFF
TRBJ2-5	TRBV12-3/TRBV12-4	CASSSPDRETQYF
TRBJ2-3	TRBV5-1	CASNPAGGTDTQYF
TRBJ2-5	TRBV2	CASRGSPETQYF
TRBJ1-1	TRBV6-5	CASSRQGLNAEAFF
TRBJ1-1	TRBV2	CASADRVESEAFF
TRBJ1-1	TRBV3-1/TRBV3-2	CASSQETGQGTEAFF
TRBJ2-7	TRBV7-9	CASSLVGGATYEQYF
TRBJ1-4	TRBV27	CASSLSQGRWEKLFF
TRBJ2-2	TRBV5-1	CASSFVQGVTGELFF
TRBJ1-5	TRBV21-1	CASSEDRAPPGNQPQHF
TRBJ2-3	TRBV24-1	CATSESPGKSYTQYF
TRBJ2-7	TRBV5-6	CASSLGLVDNEQYF
TRBJ2-1	TRBV7-9	CASSLQKVGDEQFF
TRBJ1-5	TRBV28	CASISGQGIQPQHF
TRBJ2-5	TRBV11-3	CASSREGHQETQYF
TRBJ2-5	TRBV14	CASSQGLARQETQYF
TRBJ2-2	TRBV7-2	CASSFWSGGANTGELFF
TRBJ2-7	TRBV12-3/TRBV12-4	CASRRTPGYEQYF
TRBJ2-5	TRBV6-5	CASSKWGDSQETQYF
TRBJ1-1	TRBV28	CASRDPTGGRTEAFF
TRBJ2-3	TRBV6-2/TRBV6-3	CASSYLRGGGTDTQYF
TRBJ1-6	TRBV5-1	CASRSQGARVGNSPLHF
TRBJ1-2	TRBV5-4	CASSQGTGLYYGYTF
TRBJ1-1	TRBV7-2	CASSSTVNTEAFF
TRBJ2-2	TRBV6-4	CASSGSANTGELFF
TRBJ2-4	TRBV18	CASSPPTGRGTKNIQYF